This entry describes one T cell receptor beta chain. Germline V gene sequence: CDR1 MDHEN, CDR2 SYDVKM. The CDR3 spans 15 residues. The trim removed 1 base at V and 8 bases at J, leaving 5 bases unmatched. The table came from immunoSEQ multiplex PCR; TCRdb's copy has only in-frame clones and leaves some out. Of 66,000 or so clones listed, about 80% are singletons. Prior autoimmune disease or systemic immunosuppression barred patients. Baseline, cycle 4 day 1, and cycle 7 day 1 were the blood sampling points. The source of the sample is a study of OX40 agonist ivuxolimab in advanced cancers. The overall study: Across the patients, intravenous ivuxolimab was delivered every 2 weeks at 0.01 to 10 mg/kg.

The sequencing here drew on CD4+ or CD8+ T cells sorted from blood, taken in a trial of the OX40 agonist ivuxolimab. The sequence was collected from an adult with an advanced solid tumor such as melanoma, head and neck, liver or kidney cancer. The chain couples TRBV28 to TRBJ1-6; 7 bases align to TRBD1. DNA of the CDR3: TGTGCCAGCAGTTTATCGGCCAGGGGGGATTCACCCCTCCACTTT. Amino acid sequence: CASSLSARGDSPLHF.